A selection of T cell receptor beta chains follows, all from one sample in a study of lymphopenia after photon versus proton radiotherapy. Measured with immunoSEQ multiplex PCR; TCRdb has only the in-frame clones, and not every one. The table shows just over 30,000 clones, with 85% to 95% occurring only once. This sample comprised peripheral blood, obtained from a patient treated with photon-based radiotherapy. These TCRs come from a woman in her fifties or sixties with cholangiocarcinoma. The CDR3 runs from the conserved cysteine through the conserved F or W. The D gene is left open where the match is weak. For some rows the clone size is stated as once, few or many, or as a class when expanded; others skip it.

TRBD2 | TRBJ2-7 | TRBV4-1 | . | TGCGCCAGCAGCCAAGATGTCAGGCTAGCGGGGGCAACCTACGAGCAGTACTTC | CASSQDVRLAGATYEQYF
. | TRBJ2-1 | TRBV9 | . | TGTGCCAGCAGCGTAGGGTCTGGTGACAATGAGCAGTTCTTC | CASSVGSGDNEQFF
. | TRBJ1-1 | TRBV9 | . | TGTGCCAGCAGCCCCCGGGGACAGAACACTGAAGCTTTCTTT | CASSPRGQNTEAFF
. | TRBJ1-1 | TRBV28 | . | TGTGCCAGCAGACAAGGGGGGAACACTGAAGCTTTCTTT | CASRQGGNTEAFF
. | TRBJ2-2 | TRBV10-1 | . | TGCGCCAGCAGCGAGGACACCCGCGTTGGCACCGGGGAGCTGTTTTTT | CASSEDTRVGTGELFF
. | TRBJ1-3 | TRBV27 | . | TGTGCCAGCAGCGAGGCGAAGAGGGGAAACACCATATATTTT | CASSEAKRGNTIYF
. | TRBJ2-3 | TRBV15 | . | TGTGCCACCAGCTTCGCAAGACGCACAGATACGCAGTATTTT | CATSFARRTDTQYF
. | TRBJ2-7 | TRBV7-2 | . | TGTGCCAGCAGCCCAGTATCCCCCGCCTACGAGCAGTACTTC | CASSPVSPAYEQYF
TRBD2 | TRBJ2-1 | TRBV10-2 | . | TGCGCCAGCAGTGAGCCCTCCCGGGGGGGGTACAATGAGCAGTTCTTC | CASSEPSRGGYNEQFF
. | TRBJ1-1 | TRBV28 | . | TGTGCCAGCAGCTTAGGGATCAGGGTCCGTACTGAAGCTTTCTTT | CASSLGIRVRTEAFF
TRBD2 | TRBJ2-1 | TRBV18 | . | TGTGCCAGCTCACCGGTTGGACTAGCGGGGTACAATGAGCAGTTCTTC | CASSPVGLAGYNEQFF
TRBD2 | TRBJ2-3 | TRBV7-2 | . | TGTGCCAGCAGCTCGGGACTAGCGGTGATCACAGATACGCAGTATTTT | CASSSGLAVITDTQYF
. | TRBJ2-5 | TRBV19 | . | TGTGCCAGTAGTGGGGGCGGGGCGTCACAAGAGACCCAGTACTTC | CASSGGGASQETQYF
. | TRBJ1-2 | TRBV7-8 | . | TGTGCCAGCAGCCCCCGAGAGGGGGGGCTCTCTGGCTACACCTTC | CASSPREGGLSGYTF
TRBD1 | TRBJ1-5 | TRBV7-2 | . | TGTGCCAGCAGTTCCGTACAGGGGAATCAGCCCCAGCATTTT | CASSSVQGNQPQHF
. | TRBJ2-6 | TRBV5-5 | . | TGTGCCAGCAGCTTGGTTCCACCTGGGGCCAACGTCCTGACTTTC | CASSLVPPGANVLTF
. | TRBJ1-3 | TRBV10-3 | few | TGTGCCATCACAGGGGACTCTGGAAACACCATATATTTT | CAITGDSGNTIYF
. | TRBJ1-2 | TRBV18 | . | TGTGCCAGCTCACCGACAGCACTACTCCGGGAAGGCTACACCTTC | CASSPTALLREGYTF
. | TRBJ2-2 | TRBV7-8 | . | TGTGCCAGCAGCTCCCCGCGGGACGGGGAGCTGTTTTTT | CASSSPRDGELFF
. | TRBJ1-5 | TRBV11-2 | . | TGTGCCAGCAGCCCCGGGGAGCCCGGTCAGCCCCAGCATTTT | CASSPGEPGQPQHF
TRBD1 | TRBJ1-1 | TRBV29-1 | . | TGCAGCGTTTCGGGACAGGGGAAGACTGAAGCTTTCTTT | CSVSGQGKTEAFF
. | TRBJ2-1 | TRBV2 | . | TGTGCCAGCAGGGCCGGGGCGAATAGGGATGAGCAGTTCTTC | CASRAGANRDEQFF
. | TRBJ2-4 | TRBV7-9 | . | TGTGCCAGCAGCTCCACCAGGGTCGACAAAAACATTCAGTACTTC | CASSSTRVDKNIQYF